The 14 T cell receptor beta chains below come from one sample, sequenced in a study of T cell repertoires in cytomegalovirus infection. Using its own MiXCR run on the reads, TCRdb lists one record per CDR3 protein. The profile shows a few hundred thousand distinct CDR3 sequences, roughly a sixth of them singletons. The sequencing input was PBMCs. The source is a human donor in good health (CMV status not recorded). Some clones in this sample may be carry-over from other donors' samples.

CDR3 bases: TGCAGTGCGCTGGACGGGACTAGCGGGGGGCGGGGTACGCAGTATTTT. Protein: CSALDGTSGGRGTQYF. The chain joins TRBV20-1 to TRBJ2-3; 15 positions match TRBD2. The CDR3 is 16 amino acids. The germline CDR1 and CDR2 sequences are DFQATT and SNEGSKA (reference sequence). The trim removed 6 bases at V and 8 bases at J, leaving 12 bases unmatched.

This clonotype was seen at least ten times. This chain uses TRBV28 with TRBJ1-2; 9 bases agree with TRBD1. Germline CDR1 is MDHEN and CDR2 is SYDVKM. The CDR3 has 13 residues. Trimming at V came to 3 bases and at J to 6 bases, leaving 2 bases not matched to a gene. CDR3 protein: CASSLGQGDGYTF. The CDR3 DNA reads as TGTGCCAGCAGTTTGGGACAGGGTGATGGCTACACCTTC.

This clonotype appeared many times. The genes are TRBV7-2 and TRBJ1-2, with 8 bases identical to TRBD1. V lost 4 bases to trimming and J lost 6 bases; unmatched junction nucleotides: 13. This CDR3 comprises 16 residues. CDR1 is SGHTA, CDR2 FQGNSA, per germline. CDR3 sequence: CASSYRPGQGGDGYTF. CDR3 coding DNA: TGTGCCAGCAGCTACCGGCCTGGACAGGGTGGGGATGGCTACACCTTC.

V and J are TRBV6-5 and TRBJ1-6; perhaps TRBD1 as D (6 bases). The CDR3 consists of 16 residues. CDR1 is MNHEY and CDR2 is SVGAGI in the germline V gene. Trimming took off 2 bases at V and 9 bases at J, with 17 bases between the two ends. The CDR3 protein is CASSYGEGVLGSPLHF. The CDR3 DNA reads TGTGCCAGCAGTTACGGCGAGGGGGTGTTGGGTTCACCCCTCCACTTT.

The CDR3 bases are TGCGCCAGCAGCCAAGAGTACAGGGGTGGATTGTCCTATAATTCACCCCTCCACTTT. This encodes CASSQEYRGGLSYNSPLHF. The V call is TRBV4-3, the J call TRBJ1-6, with 7 bases aligning to TRBD1. The CDR3 contains 19 residues. The junction had 9 bases not matched to a gene; V was cut back by 0 bases and J by 1 base. Germline CDR1 LGHNA, CDR2 YSLEER.

The chain combines TRBV7-6 with TRBJ1-6; D is unresolved. The V gene lost 5 bases and the J gene lost 8 bases, with 13 bases spanning the gap. This CDR3 is built from 14 residues. From germline, CDR1 is SGHVS and CDR2 FNYEAQ. CDR3 protein: CASSLVAGDSPLHF. In DNA form, the CDR3 reads TGTGCCAGCAGCCTCGTGGCAGGTGATTCACCCCTCCACTTT.

This clonotype was seen a handful of times. This sequence joins TRBV29-1 and TRBJ1-1; D possibly corresponds to TRBD1 (5 bases). The length of the CDR3 is 14 residues. V was clipped by 3 bases and J by 1 base, with 12 bases between them. Germline V lookup: CDR1 SQVTM, CDR2 ANQGSEA. The CDR3 nucleotides read TGCAGCGTTGAGAGGGGCTCTTGGAACACTGAAGCTTTCTTT. The encoded protein is CSVERGSWNTEAFF.

The chain combines TRBV19 with TRBJ2-3, with 14 nucleotides matching TRBD2. J lost 4 bases, V lost 5 bases, and 5 bases had no gene match. The germline CDR1 and CDR2 sequences are LNHDA and SQIVND (reference sequence). This CDR3 comprises 16 residues. In DNA, the CDR3 is TGTGCCAGTAGTTCGGGACTAGCGGGGGAAGCAGATACGCAGTATTTT. It translates to CASSSGLAGEADTQYF.

Ten or more counts support this clonotype. The rearrangement links TRBV5-1 to TRBJ2-3; TRBD1 matches at 7 bases. The junction had 20 bases not matched to a gene; V was cut back by 5 bases and J by 2 bases. Germline CDR1 SGHRS, CDR2 YFSETQ. The CDR3 covers 19 residues. CDR3 nucleotides: TGCGCCAGCAGACGACAGGGAGTAGCCAGCCTACTCGCCACAGATACGCAGTATTTT. It is translated as CASRRQGVASLLATDTQYF.

This clonotype was counted only a few times. This sequence joins TRBV25-1 and TRBJ2-1, with D perhaps TRBD1 or TRBD2 (5 bases each). The germline V gene has CDR1 MGHDK and CDR2 SYGVNS. V was clipped by 3 bases and J by 6 bases, with 12 bases between them. The CDR3 sequence is 14 residues long. The CDR3 DNA is TGTGCCAGCAGTGAGACCCGGGGCGGCAATGAGCAGTTCTTC. This sequence encodes CASSETRGGNEQFF.

This clonotype was counted between two and nine times. The rearrangement joins TRBV5-5 to TRBJ2-3, with a tentative D call TRBD2 (6 bases). Germline V gives CDR1 SGHKS, CDR2 YYEKEE (reference sequence). The V end was cut by 2 bases, the J end by 1 base, with 11 bases between. The CDR3 has 15 amino acids. This CDR3 is CASSFASGGTDTQYF. For the CDR3, the DNA is TGTGCCAGCAGCTTCGCGTCGGGGGGCACAGATACGCAGTATTTT.

CDR3 region: CSAGGQVGYTF. The CDR3 DNA sequence: TGCAGCGCCGGAGGACAGGTTGGCTACACCTTC. V usage is TRBV29-1 and J usage is TRBJ1-2, with 7 bases that match TRBD1. Unmatched junction bases numbered 6, after V lost 7 bases and J lost 7 bases. From germline, CDR1 is SQVTM and CDR2 ANQGSEA. The CDR3 has 11 amino acids.

The table lists this clonotype with a few counts. The CDR3 loop reads CATSSVRLAGSPQETQYF. CDR3 in DNA: TGTGCCACCAGCAGTGTCCGACTAGCGGGGAGTCCCCAAGAGACCCAGTACTTC. The chain joins TRBV15 to TRBJ2-5; 11 bases align to TRBD2. This CDR3 has 18 amino acids. Germline V gene data show CDR1 as LNHNV and CDR2 as YYDKDF (reference sequence). J gave up 1 base and V 3 bases, and 10 bases lay outside the gene matches.

The J gene is TRBJ2-3, the V gene TRBV7-9; the match to TRBD1 covers 7 bases. Trimming cost V 5 bases and J 1 base; bases outside gene matches: 6. The germline gives CDR1 SEHNR, CDR2 FQNEAQ (reference sequence). The CDR3 has 15 residues. The CDR3 nucleotides read TGTGCCAGCAGCCCCCGGGACAGACGCACAGATACGCAGTATTTT. Translated: CASSPRDRRTDTQYF.